This T cell receptor beta chain was captured in a study of T-cell reconstitution after alpha-beta-depleted transplantation in children. Unique molecular identifiers were used in preparing the TCRbeta library. TCRdb redid the calling of the PCR reads with MiXCR, one entry per CDR3 protein. The table has about 280,000 distinct CDR3 sequences, 11% seen once. This clonotype was seen ten or more times. Its antigen is unidentified. CDR3 length equals 14 residues. V was pared by 1 base and J by 0 bases, with 7 bases between. Germline loops: CDR1 DFQATT, CDR2 SNEGSKA (reference sequence). Study-wide results and caveats: About two months after transplant, alpha-beta T cells reportedly came from several hundred expanded graft clones.

This TCR derives from a male patient aged 2 to 9 who had a stem cell transplant for chronic granulomatous disease, so the T cells may come from the graft donor. The sample here was peripheral blood, taken 180 days after TCRalphabeta/CD19-depleted stem cell transplant. The chain couples TRBV20-1 to TRBJ1-5; D possibly corresponds to TRBD1 (5 bases). CDR3 nucleotide sequence: TGCAGTGCTAGAGGACAGATTAGCAATCAGCCCCAGCATTTT. Its translation: CSARGQISNQPQHF.